These 5 T cell receptor beta chains were sequenced from one sample in a study of response to subunit inactivated influenza vaccine. TCRdb analysed the RT-PCR reads with MiXCR anew, one entry per CDR3 protein. The sample records about 300,000 distinct CDR3 sequences, 21% being singletons. Sequenced here: PBMCs from blood, sampled 21 months after vaccination. The source is a man aged 50-75 years who received an inactivated influenza vaccine.

Ten or more counts support this clonotype. V gene TRBV7-9 combines with J gene TRBJ2-4; 8 positions match TRBD1. CDR1 and CDR2 from the germline V gene are SEHNR and FQNEAQ (reference sequence). This CDR3 contains 16 residues. J lost 3 bases, V lost 5 bases, and 9 bases had no gene match. The CDR3 DNA reads as TGTGCCAGCAGCCCACCAGGGGGCGCTGGCAAAAACATTCAGTACTTC. It encodes CASSPPGGAGKNIQYF. Using reference TRBV7-9 and TRBJ2-4 for the parts outside the CDR3, the full variable domain is DTGVSQNPRHKITKRGQNVTFRCDPISEHNRLYWYRQTLGQGPEFLTYFQNEAQLEKSRLLSDRFSAERPKGSFSTLEIQRTEQGDSAMYLCASSPPGGAGKNIQYFGAGTRLSVL.

This clonotype was counted between two and nine times. This rearrangement joins TRBV3-1 to TRBJ2-7; 11 bases align to TRBD1. Germline CDR1 LGHDT, CDR2 YNNKEL (reference sequence). Trimming took 8 bases from V and 6 from J; bases not matched to a gene: 6. CDR3 length: 13 amino acids. CDR3 DNA sequence: TGTGCCAGCGGACAGGGGGCGACCCTCGAGCAGTACTTC. It translates to CASGQGATLEQYF.

This chain connects TRBV5-1 to TRBJ1-4; D is possibly TRBD1 (5 bases). The V end was cut by 2 bases, the J end by 4 bases, with 15 bases between. Germline-derived CDR1 and CDR2 are SGHRS and YFSETQ. This CDR3 region has 16 residues. The CDR3 is CASSFGFDSVNEKLFF. Here the CDR3 DNA reads TGCGCCAGCAGCTTTGGCTTCGACAGTGTTAATGAAAAACTGTTTTTT.

This clonotype was observed a handful of times. The V and J genes are TRBV10-3 and TRBJ1-2, with 7 bases that match TRBD1. This CDR3 is 14 amino acids long. Germline CDR1 ENHRY, CDR2 SYGVKD. The ends lost 0 bases at V and 3 bases at J; junction bases unmatched: 1. Here the CDR3 DNA reads TGTGCCATCAGTGAGTCAACAGGGGACTATGGCTACACCTTC. Its translation: CAISESTGDYGYTF.

In this sample, this clonotype turned up a few times. This chain uses TRBV18 with TRBJ1-1; the D gene is possibly TRBD1 (6 bases). The CDR3 runs to 15 residues. Trimming left V 2 bases short and J 4 bases short, with 14 bases between. Germline V lookup: CDR1 KGHSH, CDR2 LQKENI. CDR3 residues: CASSPRTATSTEAFF. CDR3 bases: TGTGCCAGCTCACCAAGGACAGCCACCAGCACTGAAGCTTTCTTT.